Presented here are 7 T cell receptor beta chains from one specimen sequenced in a study of identical twins. TCRdb recomputed calls from the 5' RACE reads with MiXCR, one row per CDR3 protein. The sample shows about 730,000 distinct CDR3 sequences, about 20% of them seen only once. The same data also contributed to another study, on T cells expressing NK-cell markers.

Sequences were obtained from PBMCs. The receptors derive from a young woman in good health.

The chain couples TRBV7-9 to TRBJ2-1; 7 bases match TRBD1. Germline CDR1 and CDR2: SEHNR and FQNEAQ (reference sequence). V shed 3 bases and J 6 bases; nucleotides not matched to a gene: 5. This CDR3 spans 14 amino acids. The CDR3 loop reads CASSFKTGFNEQFF. The CDR3, as DNA: TGTGCCAGCAGCTTTAAGACAGGGTTCAATGAGCAGTTCTTC.

This clonotype turned up a few times. The J gene is TRBJ1-1, the V gene TRBV12-3 or TRBV12-4; the D is unclear. The CDR3 has 12 amino acids. V was trimmed by 1 base and J by 3 bases, leaving 3 bases between them. This chain's CDR3 is CASSLVYTEAFF. The CDR3 coding sequence is TGTGCCAGCAGTTTAGTTTACACTGAAGCTTTCTTT.

V is TRBV27 and J is TRBJ2-1; TRBD2 agrees at 10 bases. The CDR3 spans 15 residues. CDR1 and CDR2 (germline): MNHEY, SMNVEV (reference sequence). The V and J ends lost 7 bases and 8 bases, in that order; junction bases with no gene match: 11. The CDR3 sequence is CASTRLAGEMYEQFF. CDR3 nucleotide sequence: TGTGCCAGCACCCGGCTAGCGGGAGAGATGTATGAGCAGTTCTTC.

This clonotype has only a few counts. The chain has TRBV12-3 or TRBV12-4 and TRBJ2-3; D gene ambiguous. Trimming stripped 3 bases from V and 4 bases from J, with 8 bases between. The CDR3 is 13 amino acids. CDR3 nucleotide sequence: TGTGCCAGCAGTTTGGCAGTCTCAGATACGCAGTATTTT. Its protein product is CASSLAVSDTQYF.

The chain links TRBV9 to TRBJ2-1, with D possibly being TRBD1 (5 bases). V lost 0 bases and J lost 7, with 17 bases in between. The germline CDR1 and CDR2 sequences are SGDLS and YYNGEE. The CDR3 sequence is 16 residues long. CDR3 loop: CASSVDSMPGPNEQFF. In DNA, the CDR3 is TGTGCCAGCAGCGTAGATAGCATGCCAGGGCCAAATGAGCAGTTCTTC.

The rearrangement uses TRBV12-3 or TRBV12-4 and TRBJ2-3; D is unresolved. Deletions cut 6 bases from V and 7 bases from J, with 11 bases between. The CDR3 spans 12 residues. This CDR3 reads CASSPSLHTQYF. CDR3 bases: TGTGCCAGCAGCCCCTCTCTCCATACGCAGTATTTT.

A few counts support this clonotype. The gene calls are TRBV10-3 and TRBJ1-1; D possibly corresponds to TRBD1 (5 bases). Trimming removed 10 bases from V and 3 bases from J, with 9 bases in between. Germline CDR1 is ENHRY and CDR2 is SYGVKD. The CDR3 covers 11 residues. This CDR3 reads CATTRDTEAFF. The CDR3, as DNA: TGTGCCACAACCAGGGACACTGAAGCTTTCTTT.